Below are 26 T cell receptor beta chains sequenced from a single sample in a study of T cell responses to AZD1222 COVID-19 vaccine. Clones were read by immunoSEQ multiplex PCR, and TCRdb kept only the in-frame ones, dropping some. Counted here are around 180,000 clones, around nine tenths occurring once; the ten biggest clones make up approximately 2.8%. The starting material was peripheral blood, obtained on day 0 of AZD1222 vaccination. All receptors derive from an adult in good health.

This chain links TRBV19 with TRBJ1-5, with D possibly TRBD1 on 5 matching bases. V lost 2 bases and J lost 3, with 14 bases in between. CDR3 size: 16 residues. Germline V gives CDR1 LNHDA, CDR2 SQIVND (reference sequence). The CDR3 loop reads CASSIRGEGDNQPQHF. The CDR3 DNA sequence: TGTGCCAGTAGTATACGGGGGGAGGGAGACAATCAGCCCCAGCATTTT.

A few counts support this clone. The rearrangement links TRBV12-3 or TRBV12-4 to TRBJ1-1; 7 bases match TRBD1. The V segment lost 6 bases and the J segment 6 bases; nucleotides outside the gene matches: 7. The CDR3 sequence is 13 residues long. Here the CDR3 reads CASSWTGLAEAFF. CDR3 DNA: TGTGCCAGCAGCTGGACAGGTTTAGCTGAAGCTTTCTTT.

This sequence joins TRBV11-2 and TRBJ1-1; D is possibly TRBD1 (5 bases). Germline-derived CDR1 and CDR2 are SGHAT and FQNNGV. V shed 4 bases and J shed 5 bases, with 14 bases lying between them. This CDR3 has 14 residues. The CDR3 nucleotides read TGTGCCAGCAGCTCCTACCTTGGGACGACTGAAGCTTTCTTT. It codes for CASSSYLGTTEAFF. The full variable domain, in which reference TRBV11-2 and TRBJ1-1 provide the parts outside the CDR3, is EAGVAQSPRYKIIEKRQSVAFWCNPISGHATLYWYQQILGQGPKLLIQFQNNGVVDDSQLPKDRFSAERLKGVDSTLKIQPAKLEDSAVYLCASSSYLGTTEAFFGQGTRLTVV.

The V and J genes are TRBV7-2 and TRBJ1-3; a possible D gene is TRBD1 (5 bases). Between the trimmed V and J ends, which lost 1 base and 1 base, there was a span of 8 bases. CDR1 SGHTA and CDR2 FQGNSA come from the germline V gene. This CDR3 spans 15 amino acids. The DNA of the CDR3 is TGTGCCAGCAGCTTAGATTCAGGGTCTGGAAACACCATATATTTT. Its protein is CASSLDSGSGNTIYF.

The chain uses TRBV7-3 and TRBJ2-7; no clear D gene. The CDR3 consists of 11 residues. Trimming stripped 5 bases from V and 4 bases from J, with 6 bases between. Germline V lookup: CDR1 SGHTA, CDR2 FQGTGA. The CDR3 region has the DNA TGTGCCAGCAGCCAAGCATACGAGCAGTACTTC. Translating it yields CASSQAYEQYF.

This clone was seen a single time. The chain is built from TRBV11-3 and TRBJ2-1; TRBD1 might be the D (6 bases). The germline V and J ends were trimmed by 0 bases and 3 bases, with 12 bases remaining between them. Germline values: CDR1 SGHNT, CDR2 YENEEA. The length of the CDR3 is 16 residues. CDR3 amino acids: CASSLEGSGVYNEQFF. The CDR3 bases are TGTGCCAGCAGCTTAGAGGGGTCAGGGGTCTACAATGAGCAGTTCTTC.

This clone was recorded once. The rearrangement links TRBV6-5 to TRBJ1-4; 7 positions agree with TRBD1. Germline lookup yields CDR1 MNHEY and CDR2 SVGAGI. This CDR3 has 15 residues. The V gene end was trimmed by 4 bases and the J gene end by 1 base; junction bases not matched to a gene: 3. Here the CDR3 reads CASSSQGVTNEKLFF. In DNA, the CDR3 is TGTGCCAGCAGTTCCCAGGGGGTAACTAATGAAAAACTGTTTTTT.

The V and J genes are TRBV30 and TRBJ1-5; D is perhaps TRBD1 (6 bases). Per the germline V gene, CDR1 is GTSNPN and CDR2 is SVGIG (reference sequence). This CDR3 comprises 13 residues. The CDR3 spells CALGGGKHQPQHF. The CDR3 DNA sequence: TGTGCACTGGGAGGGGGTAAACATCAGCCCCAGCATTTT.

This sequence joins TRBV5-6 and TRBJ2-5; 12 bases align to TRBD2. The CDR3 sequence is 14 residues long. Germline CDR1 SGHDT, CDR2 YYEEEE. The trim removed 0 bases at V and 8 bases at J, leaving 2 bases unmatched. CDR3 protein: CASSLVTSGGTQYF. CDR3 coding DNA: TGTGCCAGCAGCTTGGTGACTAGCGGGGGAACCCAGTACTTC.

V gene TRBV19 combines with J gene TRBJ1-1; TRBD1 is a possible D gene (6 bases). The germline V gene encodes CDR1 LNHDA and CDR2 SQIVND (reference sequence). Trimming pared 7 bases from V and 1 base from J, leaving 13 bases between. This CDR3 contains 14 residues. The CDR3 nucleotides are TGTGCCAGTAACTGGGGGGCTACGAACACTGAAGCTTTCTTT. It yields the protein CASNWGATNTEAFF.

The chain joins TRBV19 to TRBJ1-6; D is undetermined. The CDR3 length is 16 residues. The germline CDR1 and CDR2 sequences are LNHDA and SQIVND (reference sequence). With 6 bases removed from V and 10 bases from J, the gap between germline ends came to 22 bases. The CDR3 reads CASSSGAAGNVSPLHF. Here the CDR3 DNA reads TGTGCCAGTAGCTCCGGAGCGGCCGGTAACGTCTCACCCCTCCACTTT.

This chain uses TRBV5-1 with TRBJ1-6, with D unclear. The CDR3 is made up of 16 amino acids. Germline-derived CDR1 and CDR2 are SGHRS and YFSETQ. V gave up 0 bases and J gave up 13 bases, with 20 bases separating them. This chain's CDR3 is CASSLAEASVPLPLHF. In DNA form, the CDR3 reads TGCGCCAGCAGCTTGGCGGAGGCCTCGGTCCCTCTTCCCCTCCACTTT.

V and J are TRBV9 and TRBJ1-2, with no clear D. CDR1 and CDR2 from the germline V gene are SGDLS and YYNGEE. Trimming shortened V by 4 bases and J by 3 bases, and 13 bases separated the two germline ends. The CDR3 is 14 amino acids. In DNA form, the CDR3 reads TGTGCCAGCAGCCCCACCGACGGATACTATGGCTACACCTTC. The encoded protein is CASSPTDGYYGYTF.

This chain joins TRBV6-2 or TRBV6-3 and TRBJ2-7; D not resolved. There are 12 residues in the CDR3. Deletions cut 5 bases from V and 3 bases from J, with 8 bases between. Germline assignment: CDR1 MNHEY and CDR2 SVGEGT. As DNA, the CDR3 is TGTGCCAGCAGTCCCACTTTCTACGAGCAGTACTTC. As protein: CASSPTFYEQYF.

This chain links TRBV2 with TRBJ1-2; possible D gene TRBD1, 5 bases. The germline V gene encodes CDR1 SNHLY and CDR2 FYNNEI. The germline V and J ends were trimmed by 6 bases and 4 bases, with 18 bases remaining between them. This CDR3 contains 15 residues. CDR3 coding DNA: TGTGCCAGCAGCGAGGGGAAGGGTCCCCTCTATGGCTACACCTTC. It encodes CASSEGKGPLYGYTF.

This chain links TRBV6-6 with TRBJ2-2, with 12 bases fitting TRBD2. The CDR3 consists of 18 residues. Germline values: CDR1 MNHNY, CDR2 SVGAGI (reference sequence). After removal of 5 bases from V and 3 bases from J, the junction contained 10 bases not matched to a gene. The CDR3 region has the DNA TGTGCCAGCAGTCCCTTGACTAGCGGGGGCCGATACACCGGGGAGCTGTTTTTT. Amino acid sequence: CASSPLTSGGRYTGELFF.

This chain uses TRBV6-5 with TRBJ2-5; no firm D call. The CDR3 extends over 14 amino acids. V shed 6 bases and J shed 1 base, with 12 bases lying between them. Germline CDR1 MNHEY, CDR2 SVGAGI. CDR3 sequence: CASSPQRPQETQYF. The CDR3 DNA reads as TGTGCCAGCAGCCCCCAAAGACCCCAAGAGACCCAGTACTTC.

This rearrangement joins TRBV19 to TRBJ1-5, with unresolved D. V lost 0 bases to trimming and J lost 0 bases, with 6 bases between them. Germline lookup yields CDR1 LNHDA and CDR2 SQIVND (reference sequence). The CDR3 spans 15 residues. The CDR3 DNA sequence: TGTGCCAGTAGTATAGACCGGGTTAGCAATCAGCCCCAGCATTTT. Its translation: CASSIDRVSNQPQHF.

The chain couples TRBV7-9 to TRBJ2-7, with 9 bases that match TRBD1. The V gene's germline CDR1 is SEHNR and CDR2 FQNEAQ (reference sequence). The V and J ends lost 5 bases and 4 bases, in that order; junction bases with no gene match: 3. The CDR3 has 13 residues. The CDR3 reads CASSRDRDYEQYF. CDR3 bases: TGTGCCAGCAGCCGGGACAGGGATTACGAGCAGTACTTC.

The chain has TRBV30 and TRBJ1-1; D may be TRBD1 (6 bases). V was pared by 4 bases and J by 1 base, with 19 bases between. CDR3 length equals 16 residues. CDR1 GTSNPN and CDR2 SVGIG come from the germline V gene (reference sequence). The CDR3 DNA is TGTGCCTGGACCTACGGGACAATGTTACGGAACACTGAAGCTTTCTTT. Amino acids: CAWTYGTMLRNTEAFF. Full variable domain (outside the CDR3, taken from reference TRBV30 and TRBJ1-1): SQTIHQWPATLVQPVGSPLSLECTVEGTSNPNLYWYRQAAGRGLQLLFYSVGIGQISSEVPQNLSASRPQDRQFILSSKKLLLSDSGFYLCAWTYGTMLRNTEAFFGQGTRLTVV.

The chain recombines TRBV19 with TRBJ2-2, with TRBD2 as a possible D gene (6 bases). This CDR3 region has 15 residues. V shed 7 bases and J shed 1 base, with 13 bases lying between them. The V gene's germline CDR1 is LNHDA and CDR2 SQIVND (reference sequence). As DNA, the CDR3 is TGTGCCAGTAATACGGGACTCTTGAACACCGGGGAGCTGTTTTTT. This translates into CASNTGLLNTGELFF. Drawing the rest from reference TRBV19 and TRBJ2-2, the complete variable domain is DGGITQSPKYLFRKEGQNVTLSCEQNLNHDAMYWYRQDPGQGLRLIYYSQIVNDFQKGDIAEGYSVSREKKESFPLTVTSAQKNPTAFYLCASNTGLLNTGELFFGEGSRLTVL.

The chain links TRBV2 to TRBJ2-2, with D uncertain. Germline CDR1 is SNHLY and CDR2 is FYNNEI. The V and J ends lost 7 bases and 2 bases respectively, with 8 bases between them. The CDR3 spans 13 residues. In nucleotides, the CDR3 is TGTGCCAGCATCGCGGAAAACACCGGGGAGCTGTTTTTT. It specifies CASIAENTGELFF.

The chain uses TRBV23-1 and TRBJ1-2; D ambiguous. TRBV23-1 has ORF status, its function being uncertain. The V gene lost 7 bases and the J gene lost 1 base, with 10 bases spanning the gap. The CDR3 is made up of 13 amino acids. In DNA form, the CDR3 reads TGCGCCAGCACTATAGGGTATAACTATGGCTACACCTTC. It translates to CASTIGYNYGYTF.

This chain joins TRBV19 and TRBJ1-6; D remains ambiguous. The CDR3 sequence is 14 residues long. From germline, CDR1 is LNHDA and CDR2 SQIVND (reference sequence). Trimming removed 6 bases at V and 0 bases at J, with 6 bases between. The CDR3 DNA sequence: TGTGCCAGTAGACAGAGCTCCTATAATTCACCCCTCCACTTT. It is translated as CASRQSSYNSPLHF.

The chain links TRBV5-8 to TRBJ1-5, with D maybe TRBD1 (6 bases). This CDR3 is built from 15 residues. Looked up from germline, CDR1 is SGHTS and CDR2 is YDEGEE. With 1 base removed from V and 2 bases from J, the gap between germline ends came to 10 bases. The CDR3 is CASSLSGGGNQPQHF. CDR3 nucleotide sequence: TGTGCCAGCAGCTTGTCTGGGGGCGGCAATCAGCCCCAGCATTTT.

The chain joins TRBV18 to TRBJ1-2; D gene ambiguous. V shed 3 bases and J shed 0 bases, with 11 bases lying between them. The CDR3 spans 15 residues. Looked up from germline, CDR1 is KGHSH and CDR2 is LQKENI. Here the CDR3 reads CASSPSQQTNYGYTF. The CDR3, as DNA: TGTGCCAGCTCACCGTCACAGCAAACTAACTATGGCTACACCTTC.